These 16 T cell receptor beta chains originate from one sample sequenced in a study of blood T cell repertoires in COVID-19. Clones were sequenced by immunoSEQ multiplex PCR, and TCRdb holds only the in-frame ones, with some missing. Among around 330,000 clones, 87% were seen once, and the ten largest hold about 9.8%. Sequencing was performed on PBMCs or T cells enriched from blood (not recorded which). The receptors derive from a woman aged 18 to 35 who had recovered from COVID-19.

The J gene is TRBJ2-2, the V gene TRBV28; D gene uncertain. Germline CDR1 reads MDHEN; CDR2 reads SYDVKM. This CDR3 comprises 13 residues. V was shortened by 6 bases and J by 2 bases, with 7 bases between the two germline ends. Here the CDR3 reads CASRSPNTGELFF. The CDR3 DNA reads TGTGCCAGCAGGTCCCCTAACACCGGGGAGCTGTTTTTT.

This clone came up once. The chain has TRBV4-3 and TRBJ2-1; 8 bases are shared with TRBD1. The germline V gene has CDR1 LGHNA and CDR2 YSLEER. Trimming at V came to 3 bases and at J to 2 bases, leaving 3 bases not matched to a gene. CDR3 length: 15 amino acids. CDR3 residues: CASSQDRATYNEQFF. CDR3 DNA: TGCGCCAGCAGCCAGGACAGGGCAACCTACAATGAGCAGTTCTTC.

This chain connects TRBV6-5 to TRBJ1-1; weak D call: TRBD1 (5 bases). The V gene's germline CDR1 is MNHEY and CDR2 SVGAGI. CDR3 length equals 12 residues. With 4 bases removed from V and 4 bases from J, the gap between germline ends came to 7 bases. The CDR3 sequence is CASSSGPTEAFF. In DNA form, the CDR3 reads TGTGCCAGCAGTTCAGGGCCCACTGAAGCTTTCTTT.

Only a few counts were recorded for this clone. The genes are TRBV4-3 and TRBJ1-1; TRBD1 matches 9 bases. J gave up 10 bases and V 3 bases, and 9 bases lay outside the gene matches. There are 14 residues in the CDR3. The V gene's germline CDR1 is LGHNA and CDR2 YSLEER. CDR3: CASSQNDRGSGAFF. CDR3 nucleotides: TGCGCCAGCAGCCAGAACGACAGGGGGTCGGGAGCTTTCTTT.

This clone occurred a few times. The chain combines TRBV12-3 or TRBV12-4 with TRBJ2-1; 7 nucleotides align to TRBD1. The CDR3 totals 13 residues. V lost 5 bases, J lost 12 bases, and 10 bases stayed unmatched. CDR3 coding DNA: TGTGCCAGCAGTCCCCGAGACAGGGCTAGGCAGTTCTTC. It translates to CASSPRDRARQFF.

The chain joins TRBV19 to TRBJ1-1, with a weak D call TRBD1 (5 bases). CDR1 and CDR2 (germline): LNHDA, SQIVND (reference sequence). This CDR3 spans 11 amino acids. V dropped 8 bases and J dropped 8 bases, with 12 bases sitting between them. CDR3 nucleotide sequence: TGTGCCAGTGGATTTGGACAAGAAGCTTTCTTT. It translates to CASGFGQEAFF.

This clone was detected once. The chain joins TRBV7-9 to TRBJ2-7, with 7 bases identical to TRBD1. Looked up from germline, CDR1 is SEHNR and CDR2 is FQNEAQ (reference sequence). This CDR3 has 14 residues. Losses at the gene ends were 5 bases for V and 2 bases for J; bases not matched to a gene: 6. In DNA form, the CDR3 reads TGTGCCAGCAGCCACCGACAGGGAGCCTACGAGCAGTACTTC. It is translated as CASSHRQGAYEQYF.

The chain is built from TRBV28 and TRBJ2-7; TRBD1 is a possible D gene (6 bases). The V end lost 5 bases, the J end lost 3 bases, and 26 bases lay between the germline ends. The CDR3 covers 18 residues. Germline CDR1 reads MDHEN; CDR2 reads SYDVKM. The CDR3 protein is CASSPPGFVSGQNYEQYF. The CDR3 DNA is TGTGCCAGCAGTCCGCCGGGTTTCGTGTCAGGACAGAACTACGAGCAGTACTTC.

This chain joins TRBV6-6 and TRBJ1-2; 7 bases agree with TRBD1. Germline V gene data show CDR1 as MNHNY and CDR2 as SVGAGI (reference sequence). V gave up 8 bases and J gave up 6 bases; unmatched junction bases: 6. CDR3 size: 12 residues. This CDR3 reads CASRTGADGYTF. The CDR3 coding sequence is TGTGCCAGCCGAACAGGGGCGGATGGCTACACCTTC.

The chain carries TRBV5-4 and TRBJ2-5; 7 nucleotides agree with TRBD1. The CDR3 covers 13 residues. The germline gives CDR1 SGHNT, CDR2 YYREEE (reference sequence). With V trimmed by 3 bases and J by 3 bases, 2 bases remained unmatched. The CDR3 DNA reads TGTGCCAGCAGCTACGGGACAGAAGAGACCCAGTACTTC. Protein product: CASSYGTEETQYF.

The rearrangement uses TRBV11-1 and TRBJ1-4; D not resolved. This CDR3 is built from 16 residues. V lost 0 bases, J lost 3 bases, and 11 bases lay in between. CDR1 SGHAT and CDR2 FQDESV come from the germline V gene (reference sequence). The CDR3 coding sequence is TGTGCCAGCAGCTTAGCGCTCCCAGGCCCTAATGAAAAACTGTTTTTT. Protein product: CASSLALPGPNEKLFF.

CDR3 loop: CASSLNGGSAGELFF. For the CDR3, the DNA is TGCGCCAGCAGCTTGAATGGAGGGTCCGCCGGGGAGCTGTTTTTT. V gene TRBV5-1 combines with J gene TRBJ2-2; maybe TRBD2 (6 bases). This CDR3 has 15 residues. From germline, CDR1 is SGHRS and CDR2 YFSETQ. V shed 1 base and J shed 6 bases, with 13 bases lying between them.

The J gene is TRBJ1-1, the V gene TRBV30; D ambiguous. Germline V gene lookup returns CDR1 GTSNPN and CDR2 SVGIG (reference sequence). Trimming took 0 bases from V and 7 from J, leaving 9 bases between them. The CDR3 covers 12 residues. CDR3 sequence (DNA): TGTGCCTGGAGTGTCTCAGCGCGTGAAGCTTTCTTT. The encoded protein is CAWSVSAREAFF.

This rearrangement joins TRBV20-1 to TRBJ1-1; D is uncertain. Germline CDR1 and CDR2: DFQATT and SNEGSKA (reference sequence). This CDR3 is 10 amino acids long. Trimming removed 2 bases from V and 7 bases from J, with 5 bases in between. The DNA of the CDR3 is TGCAGTGCTAGACATCATGAAGCTTTCTTT. Amino acid sequence: CSARHHEAFF.

The table lists this clone with a count of one. The chain uses TRBV19 and TRBJ2-5; D perhaps matches TRBD2 (7 bases). The CDR3 covers 16 residues. Trimming left V 3 bases short and J 0 bases short, with 14 bases between. CDR1 is LNHDA, CDR2 SQIVND, per germline (reference sequence). The CDR3, as DNA: TGTGCCAGTAGTATTGTTGGGGGGGCCTACCAAGAGACCCAGTACTTC. This codes for CASSIVGGAYQETQYF.

The CDR3 DNA reads TGTGCCAGTACCGACAGGGATCATGGCTACACCTTC. The encoded protein is CASTDRDHGYTF. The chain links TRBV19 to TRBJ1-2; 7 positions match TRBD1. Germline V gene sequence: CDR1 LNHDA, CDR2 SQIVND (reference sequence). CDR3 length: 12 amino acids. The junction had 5 bases not matched to a gene; V was cut back by 7 bases and J by 6 bases.